This T cell receptor beta chain emerged from a study of PD-L1 blockade in urothelial cancer. Study details: Patients had received 0 to 3 prior chemotherapy regimens. There were a median of approximately 150,000 T cells in blood samples.

Profiling relied on immunoSEQ multiplex PCR, and the TCRdb table lists in-frame clones only, not all of them. Among 56,000 or so clones, 86% were seen once, and the ten largest hold under 3%. The CDR3 sequence is 14 residues long. Per germline, CDR1 SGDLS and CDR2 YYNGEE. Trimming removed 3 bases from V and 0 bases from J, with 7 bases in between. The chain links TRBV9 to TRBJ2-1; D perhaps matches TRBD2 (6 bases). This receptor was obtained from a man aged 45 to 65 with urothelial cancer. The input for sequencing was PBMCs, taken around atezolizumab (anti-PD-L1) treatment. The CDR3 DNA reads TGTGCCAGCAGCGGAGCGGGCTCCTACAATGAGCAGTTCTTC. It encodes CASSGAGSYNEQFF.